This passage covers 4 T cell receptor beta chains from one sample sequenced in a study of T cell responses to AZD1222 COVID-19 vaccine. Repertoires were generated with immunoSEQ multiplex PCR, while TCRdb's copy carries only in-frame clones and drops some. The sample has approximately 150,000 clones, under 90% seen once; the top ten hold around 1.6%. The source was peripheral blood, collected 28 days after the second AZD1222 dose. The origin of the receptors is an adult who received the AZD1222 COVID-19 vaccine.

Here the CDR3 DNA reads TGTGCCGGGAGCGGGGTCGACGGGGAGCTGTTTTTT. Protein sequence: CAGSGVDGELFF. The J gene is TRBJ2-2, the V gene TRBV19; 7 bases line up with TRBD2. The CDR3 has 12 residues. V trimming: 11 bases; J trimming: 7 bases; junction bases outside the gene matches: 7. CDR1 LNHDA and CDR2 SQIVND come from the germline V gene (reference sequence).

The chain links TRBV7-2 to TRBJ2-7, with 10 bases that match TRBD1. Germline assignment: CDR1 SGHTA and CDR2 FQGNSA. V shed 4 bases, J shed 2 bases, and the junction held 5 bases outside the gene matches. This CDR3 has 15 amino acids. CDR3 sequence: CASSSGQGFTYEQYF. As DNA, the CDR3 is TGTGCCAGCAGCTCGGGACAGGGGTTTACCTACGAGCAGTACTTC.

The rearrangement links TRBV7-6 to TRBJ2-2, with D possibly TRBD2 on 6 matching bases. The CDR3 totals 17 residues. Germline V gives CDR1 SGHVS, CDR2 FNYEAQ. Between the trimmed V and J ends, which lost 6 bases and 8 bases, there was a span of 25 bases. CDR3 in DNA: TGTGCCAGCAGTACGACAAGCGGGCTAACGCTGAGGGGGGAGCTGTTTTTT. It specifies CASSTTSGLTLRGELFF.

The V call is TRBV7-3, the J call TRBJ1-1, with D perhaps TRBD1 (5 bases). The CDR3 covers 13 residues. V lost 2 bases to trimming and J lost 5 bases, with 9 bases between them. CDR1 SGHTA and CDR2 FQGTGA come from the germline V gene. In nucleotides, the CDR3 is TGTGCCAGCAGCTTATCCCCAGGGACTGAAGCTTTCTTT. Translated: CASSLSPGTEAFF. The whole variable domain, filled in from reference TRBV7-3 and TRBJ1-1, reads GAGVSQTPSNKVTEKGKYVELRCDPISGHTALYWYRQSLGQGPEFLIYFQGTGAADDSGLPNDRFFAVRPEGSVSTLKIQRTERGDSAVYLCASSLSPGTEAFFGQGTRLTVV.